This T cell receptor (beta chain) was captured by sequencing in a study of blood T cell repertoires in COVID-19. Background on the study: Samples of COVID-19 (acute and convalescent) were obtained from the United States, Italy and Spain. T cells, B-cell-depleted T cells, or PBMCs provided the cDNA or gDNA that served as material.

The Seattle site enrolled patients during active infection and followed them longitudinally. V was trimmed by 7 bases and J by 4 bases, leaving 13 bases between them. This CDR3 is 13 amino acids long. The V gene's germline CDR1 is SGHTA and CDR2 FQGTGA. As processed by the authors: Nucleated cell number was recorded as an estimate derived from reference gene primer amplification. The assay was immunoSEQ multiplex PCR, and TCRdb's table has in-frame clones only and misses some. V, J and clone size were drawn from that table, and D and trimming were deduced from the DNA. The table has about 97,000 clones, around 90% seen once; the top ten hold about 1.9%.

The receptor was derived from a man aged 45-65 years with COVID-19, enrolled during active disease. Sample: peripheral blood. This chain connects TRBV7-3 to TRBJ1-2; no firm D call. In DNA, the CDR3 is TGTGCCAGCATGTCGGCGGCAAGCTATGGCTACACCTTC. Translated, it gives CASMSAASYGYTF.